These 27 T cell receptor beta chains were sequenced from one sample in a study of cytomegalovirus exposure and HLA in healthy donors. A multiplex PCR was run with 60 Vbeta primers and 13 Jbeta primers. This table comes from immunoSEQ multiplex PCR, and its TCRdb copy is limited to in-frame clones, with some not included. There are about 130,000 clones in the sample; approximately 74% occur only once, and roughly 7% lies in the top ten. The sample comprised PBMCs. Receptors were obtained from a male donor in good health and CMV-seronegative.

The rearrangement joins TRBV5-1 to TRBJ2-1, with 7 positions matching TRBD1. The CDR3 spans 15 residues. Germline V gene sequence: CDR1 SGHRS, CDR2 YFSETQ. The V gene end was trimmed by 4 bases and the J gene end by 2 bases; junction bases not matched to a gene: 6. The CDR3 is CASSTSGTAYNEQFF. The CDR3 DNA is TGCGCCAGCAGCACTTCCGGGACAGCCTACAATGAGCAGTTCTTC. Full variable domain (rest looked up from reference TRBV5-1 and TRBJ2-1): KAGVTQTPRYLIKTRGQQVTLSCSPISGHRSVSWYQQTPGQGLQFLFEYFSETQRNKGNFPGRFSGRQFSNSRSEMNVSTLELGDSALYLCASSTSGTAYNEQFFGPGTRLTVL.

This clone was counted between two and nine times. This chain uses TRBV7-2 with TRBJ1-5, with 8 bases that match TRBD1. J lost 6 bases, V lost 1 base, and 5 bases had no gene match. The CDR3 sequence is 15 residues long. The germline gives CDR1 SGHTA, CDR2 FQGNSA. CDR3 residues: CASSLDTGGLQPQHF. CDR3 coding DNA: TGTGCCAGCAGCTTAGATACAGGGGGACTTCAGCCCCAGCATTTT.

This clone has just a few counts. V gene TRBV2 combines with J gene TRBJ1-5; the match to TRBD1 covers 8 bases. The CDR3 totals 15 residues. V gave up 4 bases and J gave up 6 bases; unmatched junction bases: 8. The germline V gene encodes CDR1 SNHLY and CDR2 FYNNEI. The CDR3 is CASSVRQGPFQPQHF. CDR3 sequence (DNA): TGTGCCAGCAGTGTTCGACAGGGGCCGTTTCAGCCCCAGCATTTT.

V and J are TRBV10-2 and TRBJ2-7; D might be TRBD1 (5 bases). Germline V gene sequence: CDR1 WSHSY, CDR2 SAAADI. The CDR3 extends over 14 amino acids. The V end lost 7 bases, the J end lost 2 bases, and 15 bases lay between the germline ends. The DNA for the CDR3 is TGCGCCAGCAAGAAGTGGGAAGGGGCCTACGAGCAGTACTTC. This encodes CASKKWEGAYEQYF.

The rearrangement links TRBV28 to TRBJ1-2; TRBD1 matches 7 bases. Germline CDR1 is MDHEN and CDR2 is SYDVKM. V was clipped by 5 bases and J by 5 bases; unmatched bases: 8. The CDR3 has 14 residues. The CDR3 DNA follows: TGTGCCAGCAGTCCCCGGGACAGATCTTATGGCTACACCTTC. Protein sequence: CASSPRDRSYGYTF.

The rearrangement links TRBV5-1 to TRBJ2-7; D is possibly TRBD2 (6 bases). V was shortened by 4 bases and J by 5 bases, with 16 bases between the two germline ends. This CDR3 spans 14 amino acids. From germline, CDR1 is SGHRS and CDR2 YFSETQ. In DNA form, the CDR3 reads TGCGCCAGCAGCCAGGAAGCAGGGAGGCACGAGCAGTACTTC. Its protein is CASSQEAGRHEQYF.

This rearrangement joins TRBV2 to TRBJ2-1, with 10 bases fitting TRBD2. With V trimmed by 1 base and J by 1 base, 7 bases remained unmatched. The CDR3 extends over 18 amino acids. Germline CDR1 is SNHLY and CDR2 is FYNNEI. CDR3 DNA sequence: TGTGCCAGCAGTGAAGGGGGACTAGCGCATTATTCCTACAATGAGCAGTTCTTC. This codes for CASSEGGLAHYSYNEQFF.

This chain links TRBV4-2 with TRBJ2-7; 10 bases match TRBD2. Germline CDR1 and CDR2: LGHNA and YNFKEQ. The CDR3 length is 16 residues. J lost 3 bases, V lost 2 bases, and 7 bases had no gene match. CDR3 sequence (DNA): TGTGCCAGCAGCCAATCGACTAGCGGGCGCCTCTACGAGCAGTACTTC. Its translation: CASSQSTSGRLYEQYF.

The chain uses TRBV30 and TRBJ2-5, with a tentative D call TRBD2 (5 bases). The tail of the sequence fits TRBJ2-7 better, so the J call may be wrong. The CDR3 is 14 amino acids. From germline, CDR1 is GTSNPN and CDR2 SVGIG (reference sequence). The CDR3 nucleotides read TGTGCCTGGAAAAACGGGGTAGAGACCTACGAGCAGTACTTC. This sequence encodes CAWKNGVETYEQYF.

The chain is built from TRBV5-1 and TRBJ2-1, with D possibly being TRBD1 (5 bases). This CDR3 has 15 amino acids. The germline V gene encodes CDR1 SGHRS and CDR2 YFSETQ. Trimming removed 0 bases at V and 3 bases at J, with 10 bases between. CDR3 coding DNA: TGCGCCAGCAGCTTGGGGGGCCCCATCTACAATGAGCAGTTCTTC. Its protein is CASSLGGPIYNEQFF.

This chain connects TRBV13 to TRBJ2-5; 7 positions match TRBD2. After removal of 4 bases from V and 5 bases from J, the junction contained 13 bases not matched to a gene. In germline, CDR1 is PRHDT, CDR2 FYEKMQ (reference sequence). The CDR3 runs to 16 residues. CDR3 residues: CASSWVMAGEGETQYF. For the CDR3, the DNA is TGTGCCAGCAGCTGGGTCATGGCGGGAGAGGGGGAGACCCAGTACTTC.

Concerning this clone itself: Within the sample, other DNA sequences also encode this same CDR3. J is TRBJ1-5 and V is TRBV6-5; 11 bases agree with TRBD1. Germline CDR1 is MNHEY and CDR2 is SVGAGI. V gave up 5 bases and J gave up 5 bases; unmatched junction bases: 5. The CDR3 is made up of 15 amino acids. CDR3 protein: CASSHGQGADQPQHF. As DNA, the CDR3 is TGTGCCAGCAGTCACGGACAGGGGGCCGATCAGCCCCAGCATTTT.

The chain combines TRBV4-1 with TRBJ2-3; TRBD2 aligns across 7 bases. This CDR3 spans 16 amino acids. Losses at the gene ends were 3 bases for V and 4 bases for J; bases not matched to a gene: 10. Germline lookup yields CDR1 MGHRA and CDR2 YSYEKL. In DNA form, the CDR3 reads TGCGCCAGCAGCCATGATACTAGCGCTCGGGCAGATACGCAGTATTTT. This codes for CASSHDTSARADTQYF.

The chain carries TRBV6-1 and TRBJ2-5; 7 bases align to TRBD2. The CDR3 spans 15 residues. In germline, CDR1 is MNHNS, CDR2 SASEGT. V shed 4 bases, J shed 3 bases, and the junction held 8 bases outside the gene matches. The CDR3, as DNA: TGTGCCAGCAGTGCCAGCGGGAATGTCGAAGAGACCCAGTACTTC. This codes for CASSASGNVEETQYF.

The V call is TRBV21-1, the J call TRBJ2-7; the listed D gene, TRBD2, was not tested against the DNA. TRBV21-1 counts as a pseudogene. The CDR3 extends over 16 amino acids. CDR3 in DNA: TGTGCCAGCAGCAAAGAACTAGCGGGCAGGGCCTACGAGCAGTACTTC. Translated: CASSKELAGRAYEQYF.

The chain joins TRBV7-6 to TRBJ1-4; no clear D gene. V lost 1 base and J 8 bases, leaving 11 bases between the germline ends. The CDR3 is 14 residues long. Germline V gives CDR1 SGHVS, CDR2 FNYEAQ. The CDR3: CASSLEGPREKLFF. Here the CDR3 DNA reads TGTGCCAGCAGCTTAGAAGGTCCGAGGGAAAAACTGTTTTTT.

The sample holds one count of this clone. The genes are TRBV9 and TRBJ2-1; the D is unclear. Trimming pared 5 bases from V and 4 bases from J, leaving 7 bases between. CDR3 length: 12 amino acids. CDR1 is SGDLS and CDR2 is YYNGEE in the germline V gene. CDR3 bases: TGTGCCAGCAGTCAGAAATACAATGAGCAGTTCTTC. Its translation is CASSQKYNEQFF.

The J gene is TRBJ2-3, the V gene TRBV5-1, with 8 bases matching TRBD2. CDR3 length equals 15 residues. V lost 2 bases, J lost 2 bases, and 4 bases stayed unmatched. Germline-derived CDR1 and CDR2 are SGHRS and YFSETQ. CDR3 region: CASSFSGVATDTQYF. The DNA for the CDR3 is TGCGCCAGCAGCTTTAGCGGGGTAGCCACAGATACGCAGTATTTT.

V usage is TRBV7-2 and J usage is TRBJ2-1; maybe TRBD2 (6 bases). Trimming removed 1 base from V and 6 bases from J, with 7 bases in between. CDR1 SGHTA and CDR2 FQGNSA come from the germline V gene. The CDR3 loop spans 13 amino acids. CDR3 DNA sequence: TGTGCCAGCAGCTTAGGGGGACTCAATGAGCAGTTCTTC. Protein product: CASSLGGLNEQFF.

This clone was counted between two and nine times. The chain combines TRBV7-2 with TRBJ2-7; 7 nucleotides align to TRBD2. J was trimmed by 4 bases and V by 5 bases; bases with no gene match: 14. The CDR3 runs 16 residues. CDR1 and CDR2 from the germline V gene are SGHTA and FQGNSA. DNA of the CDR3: TGTGCCAGCAGCCCCCGCCCCGGACTAGGAATATACGAGCAGTACTTC. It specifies CASSPRPGLGIYEQYF.

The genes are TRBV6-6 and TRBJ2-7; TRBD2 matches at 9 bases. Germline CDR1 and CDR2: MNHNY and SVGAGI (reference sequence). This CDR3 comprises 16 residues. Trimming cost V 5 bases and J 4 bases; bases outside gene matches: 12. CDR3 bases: TGTGCCAGCAGTCCCTTGGGGACTAGCAGTAGGTACGAGCAGTACTTC. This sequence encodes CASSPLGTSSRYEQYF.

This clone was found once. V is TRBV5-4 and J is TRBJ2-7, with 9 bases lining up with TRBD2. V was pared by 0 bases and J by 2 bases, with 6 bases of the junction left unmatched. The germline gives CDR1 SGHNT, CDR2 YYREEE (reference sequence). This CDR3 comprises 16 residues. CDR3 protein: CASSLDRLAAPYEQYF. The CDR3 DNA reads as TGTGCCAGCAGCTTGGATCGACTAGCGGCTCCCTACGAGCAGTACTTC.

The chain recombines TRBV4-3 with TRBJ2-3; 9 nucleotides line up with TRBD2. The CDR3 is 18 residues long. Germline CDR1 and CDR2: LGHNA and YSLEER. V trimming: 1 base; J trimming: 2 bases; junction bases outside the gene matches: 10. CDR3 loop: CASSQVPEAGGYTDTQYF. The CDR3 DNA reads TGCGCCAGCAGCCAAGTACCCGAGGCGGGAGGGTACACAGATACGCAGTATTTT.

As DNA, the CDR3 is TGTGCCAGCAGTCCCCTCGGGAGCTCCTACAATGAGCAGTTCTTC. This gives the protein CASSPLGSSYNEQFF. The chain has TRBV27 and TRBJ2-1; the D gene is possibly TRBD2 (6 bases). V lost 5 bases and J lost 0, with 11 bases in between. This CDR3 region has 15 residues. CDR1 is MNHEY and CDR2 is SMNVEV in the germline V gene (reference sequence).

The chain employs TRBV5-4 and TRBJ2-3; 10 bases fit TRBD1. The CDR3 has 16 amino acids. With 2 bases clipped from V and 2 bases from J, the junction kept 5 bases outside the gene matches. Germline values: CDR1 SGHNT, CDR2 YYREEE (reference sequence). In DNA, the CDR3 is TGTGCCAGCAGCTTCGTGACAGGGGGCACCACAGATACGCAGTATTTT. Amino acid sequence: CASSFVTGGTTDTQYF. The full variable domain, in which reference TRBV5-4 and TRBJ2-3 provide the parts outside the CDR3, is ETGVTQSPTHLIKTRGQQVTLRCSSQSGHNTVSWYQQALGQGPQFIFQYYREEENGRGNFPPRFSGLQFPNYSSELNVNALELDDSALYLCASSFVTGGTTDTQYFGPGTRLTVL.

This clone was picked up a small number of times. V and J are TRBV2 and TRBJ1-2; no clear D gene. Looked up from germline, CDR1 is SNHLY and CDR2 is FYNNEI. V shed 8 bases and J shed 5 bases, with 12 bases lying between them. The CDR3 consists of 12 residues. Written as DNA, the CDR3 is TGTGCCAGCTCGCAAAACCGGTATGGCTACACCTTC. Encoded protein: CASSQNRYGYTF.

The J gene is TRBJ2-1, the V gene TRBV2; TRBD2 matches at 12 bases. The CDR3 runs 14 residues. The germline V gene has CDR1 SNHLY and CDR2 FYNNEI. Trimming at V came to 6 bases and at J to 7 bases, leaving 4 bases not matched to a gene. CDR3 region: CASRGLAGKNEQFF. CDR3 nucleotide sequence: TGTGCCAGCAGAGGACTAGCGGGGAAGAATGAGCAGTTCTTC.